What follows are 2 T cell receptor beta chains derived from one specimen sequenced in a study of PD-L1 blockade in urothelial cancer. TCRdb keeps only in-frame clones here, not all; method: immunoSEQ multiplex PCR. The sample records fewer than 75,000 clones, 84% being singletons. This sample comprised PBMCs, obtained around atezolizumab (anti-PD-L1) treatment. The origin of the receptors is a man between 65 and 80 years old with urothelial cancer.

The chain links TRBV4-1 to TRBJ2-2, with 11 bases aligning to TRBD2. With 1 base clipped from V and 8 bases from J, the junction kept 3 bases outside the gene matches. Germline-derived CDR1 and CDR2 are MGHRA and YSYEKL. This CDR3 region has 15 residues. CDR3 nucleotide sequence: TGCGCCAGCAGCCAAGGACTAGCGGGATGGGGGGAGCTGTTTTTT. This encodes CASSQGLAGWGELFF.

The DNA of the CDR3 is TGTGCCAGCAGCCACACTAGAAACAATGAGCAGTTCTTC. Amino acids: CASSHTRNNEQFF. The chain has TRBV7-7 and TRBJ2-1; a weak D match, TRBD2 (5 bases). Germline CDR1 is SSHAT and CDR2 is FNYEAQ (reference sequence). V dropped 5 bases and J dropped 5 bases, with 10 bases sitting between them. CDR3 length: 13 residues.